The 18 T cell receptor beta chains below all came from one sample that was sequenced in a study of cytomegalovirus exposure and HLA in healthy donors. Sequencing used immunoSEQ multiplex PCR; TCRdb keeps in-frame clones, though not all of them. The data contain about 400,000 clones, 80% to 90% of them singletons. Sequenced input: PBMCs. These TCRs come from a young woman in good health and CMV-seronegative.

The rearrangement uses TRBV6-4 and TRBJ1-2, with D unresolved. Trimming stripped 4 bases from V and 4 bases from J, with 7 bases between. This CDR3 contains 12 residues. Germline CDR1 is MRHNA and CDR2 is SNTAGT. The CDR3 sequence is CASSGPGYGYTF. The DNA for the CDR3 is TGTGCCAGCAGTGGACCGGGCTATGGCTACACCTTC.

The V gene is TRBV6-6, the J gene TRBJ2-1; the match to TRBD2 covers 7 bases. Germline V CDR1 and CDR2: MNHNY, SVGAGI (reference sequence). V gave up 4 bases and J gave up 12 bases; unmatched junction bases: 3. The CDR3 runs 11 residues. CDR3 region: CASSLAGMQFF. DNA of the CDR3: TGTGCCAGCAGTTTAGCGGGTATGCAGTTCTTC.

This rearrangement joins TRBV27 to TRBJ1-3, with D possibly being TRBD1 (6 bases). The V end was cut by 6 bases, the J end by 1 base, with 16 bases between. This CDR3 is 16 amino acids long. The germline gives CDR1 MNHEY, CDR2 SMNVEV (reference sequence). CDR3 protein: CASRSIGTSSGNTIYF. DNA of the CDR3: TGTGCCAGCAGATCTATTGGGACATCTTCTGGAAACACCATATATTTT.

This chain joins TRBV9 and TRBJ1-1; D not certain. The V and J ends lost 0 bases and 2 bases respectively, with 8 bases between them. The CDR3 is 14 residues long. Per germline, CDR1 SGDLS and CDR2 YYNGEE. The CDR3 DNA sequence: TGTGCCAGCAGCGTAGAACAAAGAAACACTGAAGCTTTCTTT. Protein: CASSVEQRNTEAFF.

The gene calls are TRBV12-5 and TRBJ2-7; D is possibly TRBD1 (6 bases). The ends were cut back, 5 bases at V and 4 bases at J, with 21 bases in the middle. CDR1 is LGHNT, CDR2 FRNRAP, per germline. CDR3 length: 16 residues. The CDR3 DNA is TGTGCTAGTGGTGTGGGTCCGACAGGACCTTCATACGAGCAGTACTTC. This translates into CASGVGPTGPSYEQYF.

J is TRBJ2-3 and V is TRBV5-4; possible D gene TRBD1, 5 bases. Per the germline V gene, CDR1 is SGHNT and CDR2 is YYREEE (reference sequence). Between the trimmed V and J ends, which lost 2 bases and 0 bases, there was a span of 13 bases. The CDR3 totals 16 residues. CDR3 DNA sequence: TGTGCCAGCAGCTTACAGGCTCCTCTTAGCACAGATACGCAGTATTTT. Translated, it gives CASSLQAPLSTDTQYF.

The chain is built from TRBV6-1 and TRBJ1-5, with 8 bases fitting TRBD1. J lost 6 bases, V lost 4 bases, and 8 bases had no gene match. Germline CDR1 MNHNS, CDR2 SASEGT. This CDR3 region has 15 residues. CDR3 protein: CASSGIGQGIQPQHF. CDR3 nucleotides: TGTGCCAGCAGTGGTATAGGACAGGGAATTCAGCCCCAGCATTTT.

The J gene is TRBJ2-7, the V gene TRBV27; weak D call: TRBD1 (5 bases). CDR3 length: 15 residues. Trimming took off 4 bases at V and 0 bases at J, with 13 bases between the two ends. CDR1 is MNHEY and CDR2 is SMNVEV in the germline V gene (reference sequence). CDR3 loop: CASSWRQPSSYEQYF. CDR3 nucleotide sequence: TGTGCCAGCAGTTGGCGACAGCCGAGCTCCTACGAGCAGTACTTC.

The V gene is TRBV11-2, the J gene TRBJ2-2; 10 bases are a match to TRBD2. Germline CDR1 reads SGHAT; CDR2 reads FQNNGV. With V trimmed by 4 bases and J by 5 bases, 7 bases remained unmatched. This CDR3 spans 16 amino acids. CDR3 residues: CASSSSGSVRTGELFF. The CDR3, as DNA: TGTGCCAGCAGCTCTAGCGGGAGCGTCCGTACCGGGGAGCTGTTTTTT.

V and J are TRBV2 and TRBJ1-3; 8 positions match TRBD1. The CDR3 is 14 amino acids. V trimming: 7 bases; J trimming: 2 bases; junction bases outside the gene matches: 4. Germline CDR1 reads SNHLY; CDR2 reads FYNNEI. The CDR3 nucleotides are TGTGCCAGCATCCCACAGGGGGCTGGAAACACCATATATTTT. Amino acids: CASIPQGAGNTIYF.

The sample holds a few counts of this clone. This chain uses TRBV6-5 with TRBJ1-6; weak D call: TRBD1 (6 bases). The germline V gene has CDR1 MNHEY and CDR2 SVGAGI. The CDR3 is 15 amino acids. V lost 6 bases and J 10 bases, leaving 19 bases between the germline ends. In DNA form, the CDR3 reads TGTGCCAGCAGGGACTTTGGACAGTTTGGGTCACCCCTCCACTTT. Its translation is CASRDFGQFGSPLHF.

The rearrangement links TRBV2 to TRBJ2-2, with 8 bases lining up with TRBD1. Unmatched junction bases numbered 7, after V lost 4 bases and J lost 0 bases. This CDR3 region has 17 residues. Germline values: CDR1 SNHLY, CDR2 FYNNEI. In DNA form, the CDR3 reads TGTGCCAGCAGTGGCCGACAGGGGACACCGAACACCGGGGAGCTGTTTTTT. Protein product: CASSGRQGTPNTGELFF.

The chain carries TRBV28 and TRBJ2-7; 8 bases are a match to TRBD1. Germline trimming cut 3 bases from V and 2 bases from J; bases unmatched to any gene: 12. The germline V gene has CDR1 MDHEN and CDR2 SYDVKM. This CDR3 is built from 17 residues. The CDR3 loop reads CASSFFTARDRPYEQYF. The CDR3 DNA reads TGTGCCAGCAGTTTTTTTACTGCCCGGGACAGGCCCTACGAGCAGTACTTC.

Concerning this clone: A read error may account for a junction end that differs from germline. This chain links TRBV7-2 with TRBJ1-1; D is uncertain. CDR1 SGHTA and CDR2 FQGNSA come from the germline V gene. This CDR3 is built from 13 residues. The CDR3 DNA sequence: TGTGCCAGCAGTTTAGTCAGGAGGACTGAAGCTTTCTTT. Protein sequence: CASSLVRRTEAFF. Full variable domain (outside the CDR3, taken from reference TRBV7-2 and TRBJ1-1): GAGVSQSPSNKVTEKGKDVELRCDPISGHTALYWYRQSLGQGLEFLIYFQGNSAPDKSGLPSDRFSAERTGGSVSTLTIQRTQQEDSAVYLCASSLVRRTEAFFGQGTRLTVV.

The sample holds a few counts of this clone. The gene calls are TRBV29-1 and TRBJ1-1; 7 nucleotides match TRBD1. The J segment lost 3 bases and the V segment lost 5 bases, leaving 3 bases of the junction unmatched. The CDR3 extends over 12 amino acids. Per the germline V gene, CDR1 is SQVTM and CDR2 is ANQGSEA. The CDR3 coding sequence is TGCAGCGTTCACAGGGGTCACACTGAAGCTTTCTTT. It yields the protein CSVHRGHTEAFF.

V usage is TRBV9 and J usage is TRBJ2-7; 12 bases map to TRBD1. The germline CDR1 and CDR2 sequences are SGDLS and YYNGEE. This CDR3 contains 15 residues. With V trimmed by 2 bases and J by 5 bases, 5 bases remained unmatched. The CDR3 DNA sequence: TGTGCCAGCAGCGTGGCGGGACAGGGGGCAAACGAGCAGTACTTC. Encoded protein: CASSVAGQGANEQYF.

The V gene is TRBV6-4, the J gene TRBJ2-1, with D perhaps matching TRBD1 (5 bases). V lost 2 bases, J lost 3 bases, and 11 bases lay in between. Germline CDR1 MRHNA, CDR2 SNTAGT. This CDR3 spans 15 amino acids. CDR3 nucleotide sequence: TGTGCCAGCAGTGACGGAGCAGGGTTCTACAATGAGCAGTTCTTC. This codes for CASSDGAGFYNEQFF.

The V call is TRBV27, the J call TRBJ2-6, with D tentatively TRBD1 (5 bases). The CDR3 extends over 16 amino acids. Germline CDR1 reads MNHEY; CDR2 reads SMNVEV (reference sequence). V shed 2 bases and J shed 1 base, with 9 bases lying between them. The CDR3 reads CASSLGQGSGANVLTF. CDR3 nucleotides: TGTGCCAGCAGTTTAGGGCAGGGATCTGGGGCCAACGTCCTGACTTTC.